The sequence of this T cell receptor (beta chain) was determined in a study of blood T cell repertoires in COVID-19. In the authors' workflow: Amplification from reference gene primers served as the basis for estimated nucleated cell counts. Using immunoSEQ multiplex PCR, the repertoire was profiled, and TCRdb retains in-frame clones only, with some absent. V and J calls and clone size come straight from that table; D and trimming were deduced from the DNA. The sample holds around 250,000 clones; about 87% are singletons and the top ten take about 7.1%. This TCR derives from a woman in her seventies with active or convalescent COVID-19. Sequencing input: peripheral blood.

CDR3 coding DNA: TGTGCCAGCAGCCTGGGGGGGACAAGCTCCTACGAGCAGTACTTC. This codes for CASSLGGTSSYEQYF. The chain joins TRBV14 to TRBJ2-7; weak D call: TRBD2 (7 bases). Germline CDR1 SGHDN, CDR2 FVKESK. This CDR3 has 15 residues. Trimming pared 4 bases from V and 0 bases from J, leaving 13 bases between.